This record concerns one T cell receptor beta chain sequence. Its antigen is unidentified. Around 96,000 TCR templates were measured in each sample. The assay was immunoSEQ multiplex PCR, and TCRdb's table has in-frame clones only and misses some. The sample lists under 95,000 clones, 94% seen once, with around 0.3% in the top ten. This sample was included in a study of siplizumab effects on memory and regulatory T cells. Overall study results and limits: Mappable CD4+ clones that were alloreactive averaged 68.8% Treg-derived with siplizumab versus around 30% in controls. Siplizumab produced a significant drop in alloreactive sequences attributable to unstimulated CD4+ memory cells.

The V end lost 2 bases, the J end lost 0 bases, and 21 bases lay between the germline ends. The CDR3 loop spans 20 amino acids. CDR1 is SGDLS and CDR2 is YYNGEE in the germline V gene. The chain employs TRBV9 and TRBJ1-6; the D gene is possibly TRBD1 (5 bases). Sequenced input: non-Treg CD4+ T cells sorted from blood. This clonotype originated in a human donor in good health. As DNA, the CDR3 is TGTGCCAGCAGCGTCGAACCTCTTCCGGGACTTAGCTCCTATAATTCACCCCTCCACTTT. This sequence encodes CASSVEPLPGLSSYNSPLHF.